A selection of T cell receptor beta chains follows, all from one sample in a study of cytomegalovirus exposure and HLA in healthy donors. Clones were sequenced by immunoSEQ multiplex PCR, and TCRdb holds only the in-frame ones, with some missing. The sample holds some 180,000 clones, roughly three quarters seen once. Sequences were obtained from PBMCs. The origin of the receptors is a woman aged 25 to 39 in good health and CMV-seropositive. Both conserved end residues are part of each CDR3. A D gene is named only where the DNA matches it firmly. For some rows the clone size is stated as once, few or many, or as a class when expanded; others skip it.

17	NA	NA	TRBJ2-2	TRBV4-1	TGCGCCAGCAGCCGAGGTCGCGCGGGGGCCAACACCGGGGAGCTGTTTTTT	CASSRGRAGANTGELFF
14	NA	NA	TRBJ2-1	TRBV10-3	TGTGCCATCAGTCGACTAGAGGGGGCCAATGAGCAGTTCTTC	CAISRLEGANEQFF
13	once	TRBD1	TRBJ2-7	TRBV28	TGTGCCACCTCCCACAGGGGTCCCTACGAGCAGTACTTC	CATSHRGPYEQYF
13	few	TRBD1	TRBJ1-1	TRBV19	TGTGCCAGTAGTATAGGACAGGGGGCTGAAGCTTTCTTT	CASSIGQGAEAFF
17	NA	TRBD2	TRBJ2-3	TRBV2	TGTGCCAGCAGTCCCGACGACAGAGCGGGGGGAACGGATACGCAGTATTTT	CASSPDDRAGGTDTQYF
14	NA	NA	TRBJ2-2	TRBV6-5	TGTGCCAGCAACCTGGGAGGGAACACCGGGGAGCTGTTTTTT	CASNLGGNTGELFF
14	NA	TRBD1	TRBJ1-6	TRBV7-9	TGTGCCAGCAGCCCTTCGGACAGGGAGCCGGCCCTCCACTTT	CASSPSDREPALHF
14	once	TRBD2	TRBJ2-3	TRBV10-1	TGCGCCTGTGTTTGGACTAGCCCAACAGATACGCAGTATTTT	CACVWTSPTDTQYF
14	NA	NA	TRBJ2-7	TRBV5-6	TGTGCCAGCAGCTTCCAGGGTAGTTCCTACGAGCAGTACTTC	CASSFQGSSYEQYF
14	NA	TRBD2	TRBJ2-7	TRBV12-5	TGTGCTAGTGGTATCGCAGGGAGGGTCTACGAGCAGTACTTC	CASGIAGRVYEQYF
16	NA	NA	TRBJ1-5	TRBV28	TGTGCCAGCAGCCGCCCCCCGAGTTATAGCAATCAGCCCCAGCATTTT	CASSRPPSYSNQPQHF
12	NA	TRBD1	TRBJ2-1	TRBV28	TGTGCCAGCAGATCGGACAGGGAGATAGAGTTCTTC	CASRSDREIEFF
17	NA	TRBD1	TRBJ2-2	TRBV7-6	TGTGCCAGCAGCTCGCCTCTCCGGGACAGGGTTCCCGGGGAGCTGTTTTTT	CASSSPLRDRVPGELFF
16	NA	TRBD1	TRBJ2-7	TRBV5-1	TGCGCCAGCAGCTTGGAACAGGGGGCGCTCGGAAAGAAGCAGTACTTC	CASSLEQGALGKKQYF
12	NA	NA	TRBJ2-7	TRBV13	TGTGCCAGCAGCCCTAGCTCCTACGAGCAGTACTTC	CASSPSSYEQYF
13	NA	NA	TRBJ1-6	TRBV28	TGTGCCAGCAGTTTTCAGGGTGGTTCACCCCTCCACTTT	CASSFQGGSPLHF
13	NA	NA	TRBJ1-1	TRBV29-1	TGCAGCGTTGGTGTACAGGAGAACACTGAAGCTTTCTTT	CSVGVQENTEAFF
16	few	TRBD2	TRBJ2-1	TRBV5-1	TGCGCCAGCAGCGGGGGGGAACGGGGGTCTATCAATGAGCAGTTCTTC	CASSGGERGSINEQFF
16	NA	TRBD1	TRBJ2-7	TRBV29-1	TGCAGCCCTAGGACAGGCCCATACCTACAGGCCTACGAGCAGTACTTC	CSPRTGPYLQAYEQYF
15	once	TRBD1	TRBJ2-7	TRBV28	TGTGCCAGCAGTTTATTGGGACAGGGTCGAAACGAGCAGTACTTC	CASSLLGQGRNEQYF
15	NA	NA	TRBJ2-2	TRBV7-9	TGTTCCAGCAGCTTAGACCTAGCGAACACCGGGGAGCTGTTTTTT	CSSSLDLANTGELFF
16	NA	NA	TRBJ1-3	TRBV2	TGCGCCACAACCATCAGGACACCTTCCTCTGGAAACACCATATATTTT	CATTIRTPSSGNTIYF
16	NA	TRBD2	TRBJ2-1	TRBV5-1	TGCGCCAGCAGCGAGACGGGACTAGCGTTTTACAATGAGCAGTTCTTC	CASSETGLAFYNEQFF
14	few	NA	TRBJ2-2	TRBV9	TGTGCCAGCAGGCGGGACGGAGCAGCGGGGGAGCTGTTTTTT	CASRRDGAAGELFF
15	NA	NA	TRBJ1-5	TRBV4-3	TGCGCCAGCAGCCAAGAATGGGCGGGCTGGCAGCCCCAGCATTTT	CASSQEWAGWQPQHF
15	NA	NA	TRBJ2-1	TRBV28	TGTGCCAGCAACTCTTTTTATAGCTCCTACAATGAGCAGTTCTTC	CASNSFYSSYNEQFF
12	NA	TRBD1	TRBJ2-7	TRBV28	TGTGCCAGCCGGGACAGGAGCCACGAGCAGTACTTC	CASRDRSHEQYF